Sequencing of this T cell receptor (beta chain) was carried out in a study of CD8+CD57+ T cells in acquired aplastic anemia. Whole-study results and caveats: Shared by patients and controls, approximately 29 CD8+ CDR3s were abundant in patients. CD8+CD57+ cells showed decreased diversity compared with total CD4+ and CD8+ cells in patients.

Trimming shortened V by 8 bases and J by 3 bases, and 18 bases separated the two germline ends. Germline lookup yields CDR1 SNHLY and CDR2 FYNNEI. This CDR3 region has 15 residues. It was patients with CD8+CD57+ cell expansion by flow cytometry who were chosen for sequencing. Mean DNA yield of bead-enriched CD8+CD57+ cells was 1.5 to 2 ug. It was genomic DNA that served as the template for profiling TCR beta VDJ and CDR3. TCRdb processed the reads anew with MiXCR; each CDR3 protein has one entry. Of around 17,000 distinct CDR3 sequences listed, roughly 37% were seen once; the top ten hold 80% to 90%. Notes on this clonotype: Its cognate antigen is unknown.

V and J are TRBV2 and TRBJ2-3; weak D call: TRBD2 (7 bases). The source is a human donor with aplastic anemia. Material: CD8+CD57+ T cells sorted from PBMCs. The subset: bead-enriched CD8+CD57+ effector memory T cells from SAA patients. Here the CDR3 DNA reads TGTGCCAGCGCTTCTCAAGGGGGGGGAACAGATACGCAGTATTTT. Translated, it gives CASASQGGGTDTQYF.